The following is a TCR beta chain sequence with its context. Profiling relied on immunoSEQ multiplex PCR, and the TCRdb table lists in-frame clones only, not all of them. The sample includes just over 40,000 clones, about 82% of them seen just once. The data belong to a study of lymphopenia after photon versus proton radiotherapy. The sequencing used peripheral blood, collected from a patient treated with proton-based radiotherapy. The sequence came from a woman in her sixties or seventies with pancreatic cancer. Some clones in this sample may be carry-over from other donors' samples.

CDR3 nucleotides: TGTGCCAGCTCCGATGGACAGGGGGCGGGTGAAGCTTTCTTT. This encodes CASSDGQGAGEAFF. The chain combines TRBV2 with TRBJ1-1; the match to TRBD1 covers 11 bases. Germline V gives CDR1 SNHLY, CDR2 FYNNEI. The CDR3 runs 14 residues. With 8 bases clipped from V and 7 bases from J, the junction kept 9 bases outside the gene matches.